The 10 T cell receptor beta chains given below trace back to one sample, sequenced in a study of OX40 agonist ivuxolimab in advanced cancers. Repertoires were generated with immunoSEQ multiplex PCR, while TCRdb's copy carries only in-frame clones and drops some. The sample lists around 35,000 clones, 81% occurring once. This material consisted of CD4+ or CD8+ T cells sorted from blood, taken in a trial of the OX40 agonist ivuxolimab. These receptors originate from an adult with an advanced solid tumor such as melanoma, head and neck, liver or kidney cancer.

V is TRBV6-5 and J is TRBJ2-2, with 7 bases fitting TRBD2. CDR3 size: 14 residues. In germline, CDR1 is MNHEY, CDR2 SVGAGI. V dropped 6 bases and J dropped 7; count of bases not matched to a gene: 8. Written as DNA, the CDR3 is TGTGCCAGCAGCCGCTTGGGGGGGATCGGGGAGCTGTTTTTT. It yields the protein CASSRLGGIGELFF.

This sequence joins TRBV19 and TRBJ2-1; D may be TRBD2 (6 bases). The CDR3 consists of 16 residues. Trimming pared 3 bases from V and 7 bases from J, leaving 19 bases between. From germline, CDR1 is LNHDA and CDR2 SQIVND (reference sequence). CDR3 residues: CASSILYGRLINEQFF. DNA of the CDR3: TGTGCCAGTAGTATTTTATACGGGAGACTAATTAATGAGCAGTTCTTC.

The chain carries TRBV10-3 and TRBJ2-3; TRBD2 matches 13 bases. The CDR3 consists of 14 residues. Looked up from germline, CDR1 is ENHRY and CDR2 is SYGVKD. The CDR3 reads CATSGGARPDTQYF. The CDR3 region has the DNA TGTGCTACTAGCGGGGGGGCCCGGCCAGATACGCAGTATTTT.

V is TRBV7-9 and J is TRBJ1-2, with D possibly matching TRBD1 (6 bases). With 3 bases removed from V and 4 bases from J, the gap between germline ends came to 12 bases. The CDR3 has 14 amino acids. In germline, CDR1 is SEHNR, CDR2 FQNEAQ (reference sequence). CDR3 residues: CASSLGGLSYGYTF. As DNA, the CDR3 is TGTGCCAGCAGCTTGGGGGGGCTTAGCTATGGCTACACCTTC. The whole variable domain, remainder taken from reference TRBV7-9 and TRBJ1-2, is DTGVSQNPRHKITKRGQNVTFRCDPISEHNRLYWYRQTLGQGPEFLTYFQNEAQLEKSRLLSDRFSAERPKGSFSTLEIQRTEQGDSAMYLCASSLGGLSYGYTFGSGTRLTVV.

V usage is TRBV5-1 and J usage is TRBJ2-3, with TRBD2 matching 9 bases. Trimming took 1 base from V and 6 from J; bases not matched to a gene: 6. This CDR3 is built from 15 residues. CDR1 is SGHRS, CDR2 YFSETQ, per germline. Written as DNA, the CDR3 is TGCGCCAGCAGCTTGACGGCGGGGGGGCGCGATACGCAGTATTTT. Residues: CASSLTAGGRDTQYF.

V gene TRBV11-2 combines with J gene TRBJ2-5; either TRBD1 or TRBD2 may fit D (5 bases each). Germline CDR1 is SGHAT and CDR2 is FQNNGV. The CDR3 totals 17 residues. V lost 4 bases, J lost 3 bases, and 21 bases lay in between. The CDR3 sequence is CASSSSIAAWGKETQYF. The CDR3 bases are TGTGCCAGCAGCTCTAGTATAGCCGCCTGGGGGAAAGAGACCCAGTACTTC. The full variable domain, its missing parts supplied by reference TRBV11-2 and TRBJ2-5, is EAGVAQSPRYKIIEKRQSVAFWCNPISGHATLYWYQQILGQGPKLLIQFQNNGVVDDSQLPKDRFSAERLKGVDSTLKIQPAKLEDSAVYLCASSSSIAAWGKETQYFGPGTRLLVL.

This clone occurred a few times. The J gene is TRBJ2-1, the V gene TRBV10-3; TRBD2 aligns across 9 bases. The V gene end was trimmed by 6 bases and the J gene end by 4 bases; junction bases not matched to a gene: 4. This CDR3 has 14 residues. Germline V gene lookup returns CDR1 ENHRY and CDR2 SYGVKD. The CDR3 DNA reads TGTGCCATCAGCGAGAGCGGGGGGTACAATGAGCAGTTCTTC. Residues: CAISESGGYNEQFF.

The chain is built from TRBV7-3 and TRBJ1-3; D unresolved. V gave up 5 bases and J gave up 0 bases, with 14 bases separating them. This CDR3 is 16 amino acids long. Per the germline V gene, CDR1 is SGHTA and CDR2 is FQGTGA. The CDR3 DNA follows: TGTGCCAGCAGCAAGGACCGTCCTAGCTCTGGAAACACCATATATTTT. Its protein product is CASSKDRPSSGNTIYF. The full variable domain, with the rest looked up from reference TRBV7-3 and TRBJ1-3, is GAGVSQTPSNKVTEKGKYVELRCDPISGHTALYWYRQSLGQGPEFLIYFQGTGAADDSGLPNDRFFAVRPEGSVSTLKIQRTERGDSAVYLCASSKDRPSSGNTIYFGEGSWLTVV.

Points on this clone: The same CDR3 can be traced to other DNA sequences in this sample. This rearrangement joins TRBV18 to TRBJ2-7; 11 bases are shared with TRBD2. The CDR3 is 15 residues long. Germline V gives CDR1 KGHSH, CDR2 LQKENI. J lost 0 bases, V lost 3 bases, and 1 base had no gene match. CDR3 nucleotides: TGTGCCAGCTCACCCGGACTAGCGGGCTCCTACGAGCAGTACTTC. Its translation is CASSPGLAGSYEQYF.

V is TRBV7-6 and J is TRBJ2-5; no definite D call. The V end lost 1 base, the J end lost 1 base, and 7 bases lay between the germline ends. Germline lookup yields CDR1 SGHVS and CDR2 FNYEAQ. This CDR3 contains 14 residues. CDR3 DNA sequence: TGTGCCAGCAGCTTAGGAAGCTCCCAAGAGACCCAGTACTTC. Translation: CASSLGSSQETQYF.